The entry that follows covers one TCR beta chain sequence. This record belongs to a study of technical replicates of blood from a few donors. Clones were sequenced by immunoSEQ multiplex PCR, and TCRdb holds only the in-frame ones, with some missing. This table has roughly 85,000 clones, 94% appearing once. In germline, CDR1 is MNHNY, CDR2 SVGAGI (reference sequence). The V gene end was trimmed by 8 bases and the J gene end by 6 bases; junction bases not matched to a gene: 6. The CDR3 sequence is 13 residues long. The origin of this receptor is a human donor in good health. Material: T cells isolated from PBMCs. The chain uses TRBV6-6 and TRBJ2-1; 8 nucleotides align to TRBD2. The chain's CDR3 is CASSGTSANEQFF. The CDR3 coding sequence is TGTGCCAGCTCCGGGACTAGTGCCAATGAGCAGTTCTTC.